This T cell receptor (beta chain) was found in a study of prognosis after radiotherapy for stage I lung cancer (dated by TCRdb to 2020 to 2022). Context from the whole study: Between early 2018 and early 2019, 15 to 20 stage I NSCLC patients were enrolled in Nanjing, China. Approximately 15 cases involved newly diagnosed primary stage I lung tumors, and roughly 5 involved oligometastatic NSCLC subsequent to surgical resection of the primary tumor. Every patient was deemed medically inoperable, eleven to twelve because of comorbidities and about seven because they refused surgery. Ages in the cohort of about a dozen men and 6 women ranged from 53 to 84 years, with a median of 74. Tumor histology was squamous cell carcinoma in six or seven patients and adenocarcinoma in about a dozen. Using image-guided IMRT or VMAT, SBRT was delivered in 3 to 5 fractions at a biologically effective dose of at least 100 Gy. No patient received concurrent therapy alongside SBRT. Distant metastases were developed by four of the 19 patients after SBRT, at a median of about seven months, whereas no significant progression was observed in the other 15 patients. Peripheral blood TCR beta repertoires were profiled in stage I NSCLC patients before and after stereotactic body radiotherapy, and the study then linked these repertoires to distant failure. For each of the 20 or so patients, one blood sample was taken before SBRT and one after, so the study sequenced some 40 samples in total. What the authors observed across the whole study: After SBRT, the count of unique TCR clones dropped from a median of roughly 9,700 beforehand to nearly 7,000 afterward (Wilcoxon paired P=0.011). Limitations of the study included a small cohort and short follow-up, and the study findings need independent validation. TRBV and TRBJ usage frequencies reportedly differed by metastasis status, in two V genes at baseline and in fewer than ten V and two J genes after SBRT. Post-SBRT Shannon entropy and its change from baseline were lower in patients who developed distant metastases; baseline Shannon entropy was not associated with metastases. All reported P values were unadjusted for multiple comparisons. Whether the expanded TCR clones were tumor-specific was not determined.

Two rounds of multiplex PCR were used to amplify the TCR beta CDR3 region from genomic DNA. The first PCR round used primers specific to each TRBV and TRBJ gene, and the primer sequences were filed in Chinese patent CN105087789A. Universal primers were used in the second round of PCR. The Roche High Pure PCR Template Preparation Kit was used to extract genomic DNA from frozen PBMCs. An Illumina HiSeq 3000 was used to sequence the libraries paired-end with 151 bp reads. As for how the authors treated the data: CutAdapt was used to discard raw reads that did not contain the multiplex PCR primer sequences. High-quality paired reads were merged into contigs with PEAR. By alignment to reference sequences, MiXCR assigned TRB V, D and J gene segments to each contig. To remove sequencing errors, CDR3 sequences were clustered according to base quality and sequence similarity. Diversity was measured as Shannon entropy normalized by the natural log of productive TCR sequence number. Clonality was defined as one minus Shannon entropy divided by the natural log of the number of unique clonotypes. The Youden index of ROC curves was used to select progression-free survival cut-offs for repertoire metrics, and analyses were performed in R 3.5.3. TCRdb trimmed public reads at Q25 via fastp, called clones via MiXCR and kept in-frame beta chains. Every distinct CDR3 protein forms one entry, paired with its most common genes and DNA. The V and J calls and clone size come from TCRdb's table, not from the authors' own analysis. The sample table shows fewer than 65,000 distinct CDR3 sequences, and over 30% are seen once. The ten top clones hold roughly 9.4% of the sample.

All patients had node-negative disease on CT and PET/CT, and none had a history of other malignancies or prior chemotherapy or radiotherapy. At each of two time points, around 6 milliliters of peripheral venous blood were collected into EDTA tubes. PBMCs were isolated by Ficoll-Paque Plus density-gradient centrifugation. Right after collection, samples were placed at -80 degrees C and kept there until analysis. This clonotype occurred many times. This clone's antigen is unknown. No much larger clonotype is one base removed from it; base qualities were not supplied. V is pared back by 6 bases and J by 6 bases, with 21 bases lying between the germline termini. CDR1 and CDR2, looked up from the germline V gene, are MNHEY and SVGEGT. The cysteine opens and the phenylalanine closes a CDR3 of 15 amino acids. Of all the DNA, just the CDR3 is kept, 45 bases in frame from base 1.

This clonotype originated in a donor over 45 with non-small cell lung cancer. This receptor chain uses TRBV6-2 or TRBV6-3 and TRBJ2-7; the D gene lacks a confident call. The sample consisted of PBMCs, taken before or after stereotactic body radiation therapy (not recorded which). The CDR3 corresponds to CASSQFGQVGSEQYF. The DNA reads TGTGCCAGCAGCCAGTTTGGGCAGGTTGGTAGCGAGCAGTACTTC.